The present T cell receptor beta chain was sequenced within a study of cytomegalovirus exposure and HLA in healthy donors. Study results and limitations: Earlier analysis looked at TCR beta V segments, and most were productive about 87% or about 30% of the time. Analyses of presence/absence relied on an assumption of roughly uniform sequencing depth across donors.

Germline values: CDR1 MNHEY, CDR2 SVGAGI. V gave up 6 bases and J gave up 4 bases; unmatched junction bases: 4. The CDR3 is made up of 14 amino acids. A note on this clone: As yet, its antigen is unknown.

Amplification used 60 Vbeta primers and 13 Jbeta primers. The method was immunoSEQ multiplex PCR; TCRdb's version includes in-frame clones alone and lacks a portion of them. The data show around 100,000 clones, around three quarters seen once. The TCR was taken from a female donor in good health and CMV-seropositive. V and J are TRBV6-5 and TRBJ2-5, with TRBD1 matching 11 bases. The material sequenced was PBMCs. Written as DNA, the CDR3 is TGTGCCAGCAGCCTGGACAGGGGGCGAGAGACCCAGTACTTC. This translates into CASSLDRGRETQYF.